This T cell receptor (beta chain) came from a study of PD-1 blockade in classical Hodgkin lymphoma. Notes on the study in general: While CD8+ TCR diversity did not rise significantly by C4D1, CD4+ TCR diversity did.

Worth noting for this clone: Its antigen is still unknown.

The CDR3 covers 14 residues. Each of the patients experienced relapse following autologous stem cell transplantation, and their brentuximab vedotin exposure differed. Magnetic negative selection isolated CD8+ T cells from thawed PBMCs. Sequencing was performed with immunoSEQ multiplex PCR; in TCRdb, only in-frame clones are kept and a portion is missing. The sample shows some 8,000 clones, approximately 86% of them seen only once. The sequenced sample was CD8+ T cells from blood, obtained at baseline. The genes are TRBV21-1 and TRBJ1-1. TRBV21-1 is classified as a pseudogene. This clonotype was obtained from a human donor with classical Hodgkin lymphoma. The CDR3 sequence: CASSAPGRSTEAFF. CDR3 bases: TGTGCCAGCAGCGCTCCGGGCCGAAGCACTGAAGCTTTCTTT.